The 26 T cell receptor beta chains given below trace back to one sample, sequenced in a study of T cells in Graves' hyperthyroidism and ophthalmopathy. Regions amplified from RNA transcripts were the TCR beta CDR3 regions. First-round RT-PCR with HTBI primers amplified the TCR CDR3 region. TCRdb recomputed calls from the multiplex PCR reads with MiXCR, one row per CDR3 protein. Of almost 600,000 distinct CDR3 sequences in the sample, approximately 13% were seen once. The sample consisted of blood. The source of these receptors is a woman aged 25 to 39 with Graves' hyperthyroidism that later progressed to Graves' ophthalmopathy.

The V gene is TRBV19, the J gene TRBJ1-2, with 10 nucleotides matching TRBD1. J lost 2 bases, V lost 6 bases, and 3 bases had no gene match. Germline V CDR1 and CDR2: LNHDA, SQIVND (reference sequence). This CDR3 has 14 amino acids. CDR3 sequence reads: CASRVDRGNYGYTF. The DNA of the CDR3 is TGTGCCAGTAGGGTGGACAGGGGGAACTATGGCTACACCTTC.

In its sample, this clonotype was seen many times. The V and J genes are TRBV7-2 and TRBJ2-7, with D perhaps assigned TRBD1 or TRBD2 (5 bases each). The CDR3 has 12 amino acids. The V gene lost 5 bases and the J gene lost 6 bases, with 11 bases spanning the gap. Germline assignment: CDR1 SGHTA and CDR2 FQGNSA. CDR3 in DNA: TGTGCCAGCAGCATGGGTGGGGGCGAGCAGTACTTC. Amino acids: CASSMGGGEQYF.

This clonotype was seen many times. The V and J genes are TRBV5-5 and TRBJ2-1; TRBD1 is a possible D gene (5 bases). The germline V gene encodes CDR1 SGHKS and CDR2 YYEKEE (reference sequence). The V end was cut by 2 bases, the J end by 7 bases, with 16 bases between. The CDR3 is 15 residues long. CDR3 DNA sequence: TGTGCCAGCAGCTTTGTTGTTTCAGGGATGAATGAGCAGTTCTTC. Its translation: CASSFVVSGMNEQFF.

CDR3: CASSCALGRDLSYEQYF. The CDR3 DNA follows: TGTGCCAGCAGCTGTGCCCTTGGGCGGGATCTCTCCTACGAGCAGTACTTC. The chain couples TRBV7-3 to TRBJ2-7; a weak D match, TRBD2 (6 bases). Germline V gives CDR1 SGHTA, CDR2 FQGTGA. The CDR3 contains 17 residues. V lost 4 bases, J lost 0 bases, and 19 bases lay in between.

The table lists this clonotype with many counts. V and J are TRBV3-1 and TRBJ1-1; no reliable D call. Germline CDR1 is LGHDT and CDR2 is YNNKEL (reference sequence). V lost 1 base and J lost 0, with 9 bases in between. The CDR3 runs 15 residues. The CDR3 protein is CASSQGSNMNTEAFF. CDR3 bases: TGTGCCAGCAGCCAAGGGTCCAACATGAACACTGAAGCTTTCTTT.

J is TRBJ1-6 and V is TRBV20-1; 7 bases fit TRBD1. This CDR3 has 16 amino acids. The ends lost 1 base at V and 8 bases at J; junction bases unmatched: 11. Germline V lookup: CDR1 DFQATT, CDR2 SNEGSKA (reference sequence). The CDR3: CSARALGRQGYSPLHF. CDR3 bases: TGCAGTGCTAGAGCTCTTGGTCGACAGGGTTATTCACCCCTCCACTTT.

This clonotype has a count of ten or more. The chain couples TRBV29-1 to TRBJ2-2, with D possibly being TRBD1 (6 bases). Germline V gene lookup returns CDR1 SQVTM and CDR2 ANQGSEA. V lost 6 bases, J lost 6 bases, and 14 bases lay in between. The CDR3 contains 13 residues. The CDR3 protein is CSVTGYPAGELFF. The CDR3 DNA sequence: TGCAGCGTAACAGGGTACCCGGCCGGGGAGCTGTTTTTT.

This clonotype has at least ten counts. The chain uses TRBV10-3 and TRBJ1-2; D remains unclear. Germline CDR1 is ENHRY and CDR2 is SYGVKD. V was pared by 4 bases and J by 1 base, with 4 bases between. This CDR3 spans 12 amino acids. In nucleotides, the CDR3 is TGTGCCATCAGTGGCGGTAACTATGGCTACACCTTC. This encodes CAISGGNYGYTF.

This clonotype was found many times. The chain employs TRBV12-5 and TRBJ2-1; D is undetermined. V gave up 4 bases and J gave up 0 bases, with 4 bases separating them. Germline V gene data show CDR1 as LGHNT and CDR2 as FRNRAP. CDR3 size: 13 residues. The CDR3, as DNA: TGTGCTAGTGGTTCAGGCTCCTACAATGAGCAGTTCTTC. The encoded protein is CASGSGSYNEQFF.

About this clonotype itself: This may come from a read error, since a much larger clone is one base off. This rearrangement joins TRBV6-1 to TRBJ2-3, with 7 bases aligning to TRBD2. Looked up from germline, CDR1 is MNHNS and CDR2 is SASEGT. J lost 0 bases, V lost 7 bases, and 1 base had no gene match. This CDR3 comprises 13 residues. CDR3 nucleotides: TGTGCCAGCATGGGGGGGAGCACAGATACGCAGTATTTT. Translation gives CASMGGSTDTQYF.

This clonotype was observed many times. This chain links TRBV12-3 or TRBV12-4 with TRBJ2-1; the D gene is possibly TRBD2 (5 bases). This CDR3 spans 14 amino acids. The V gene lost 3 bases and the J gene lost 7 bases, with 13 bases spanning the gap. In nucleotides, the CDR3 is TGTGCCAGCAGTTTGCTGGGAGCCAGGAATGAGCAGTTCTTC. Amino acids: CASSLLGARNEQFF.

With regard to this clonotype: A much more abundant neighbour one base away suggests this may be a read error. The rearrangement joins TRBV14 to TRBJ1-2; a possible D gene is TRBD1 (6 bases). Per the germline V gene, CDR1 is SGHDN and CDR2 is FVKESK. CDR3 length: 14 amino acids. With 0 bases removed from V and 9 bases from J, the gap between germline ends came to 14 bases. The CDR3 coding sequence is TGTGCCAGCAGCCAAGATACAGGGTGGATAAGCTACACCTTC. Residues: CASSQDTGWISYTF.

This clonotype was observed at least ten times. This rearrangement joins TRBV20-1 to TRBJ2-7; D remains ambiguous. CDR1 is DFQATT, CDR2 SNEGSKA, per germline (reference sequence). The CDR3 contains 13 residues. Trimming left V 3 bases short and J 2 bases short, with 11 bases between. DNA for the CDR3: TGCAGTGCTAGTCTTCCCAGTACCTACGAGCAGTACTTC. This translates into CSASLPSTYEQYF.

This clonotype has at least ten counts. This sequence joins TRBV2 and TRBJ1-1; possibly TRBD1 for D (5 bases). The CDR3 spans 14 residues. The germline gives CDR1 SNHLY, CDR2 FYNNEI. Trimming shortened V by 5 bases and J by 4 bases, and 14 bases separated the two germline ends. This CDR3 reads CASSRASGGTEAFF. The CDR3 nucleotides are TGTGCCAGCAGTCGGGCCTCGGGGGGCACTGAAGCTTTCTTT.

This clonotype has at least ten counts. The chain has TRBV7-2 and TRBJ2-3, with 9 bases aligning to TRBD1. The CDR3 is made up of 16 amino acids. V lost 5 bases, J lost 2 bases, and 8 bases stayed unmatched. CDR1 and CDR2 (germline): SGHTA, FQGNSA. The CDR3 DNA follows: TGTGCCAGCAGCCCCCAGACAGGGGGTTACACAGATACGCAGTATTTT. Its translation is CASSPQTGGYTDTQYF.

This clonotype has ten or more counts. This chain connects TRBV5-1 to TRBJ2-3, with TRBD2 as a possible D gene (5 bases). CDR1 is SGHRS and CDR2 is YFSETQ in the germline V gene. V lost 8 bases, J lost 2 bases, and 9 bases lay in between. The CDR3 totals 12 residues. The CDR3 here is CASGLDTDTQYF. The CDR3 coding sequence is TGCGCCAGTGGACTTGACACAGATACGCAGTATTTT.

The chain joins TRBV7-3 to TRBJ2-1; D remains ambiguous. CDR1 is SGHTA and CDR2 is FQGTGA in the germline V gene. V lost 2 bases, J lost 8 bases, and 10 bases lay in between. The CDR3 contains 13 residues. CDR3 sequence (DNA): TGTGCCAGCAGCTTAGGGCCGCCGCATGAGCAGTTCTTC. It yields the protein CASSLGPPHEQFF.

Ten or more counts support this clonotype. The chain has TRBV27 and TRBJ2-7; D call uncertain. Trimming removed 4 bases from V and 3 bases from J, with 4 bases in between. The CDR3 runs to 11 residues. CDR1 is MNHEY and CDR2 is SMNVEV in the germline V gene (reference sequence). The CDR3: CASSSNYEQYF. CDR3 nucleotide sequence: TGTGCCAGCAGTTCAAACTACGAGCAGTACTTC.

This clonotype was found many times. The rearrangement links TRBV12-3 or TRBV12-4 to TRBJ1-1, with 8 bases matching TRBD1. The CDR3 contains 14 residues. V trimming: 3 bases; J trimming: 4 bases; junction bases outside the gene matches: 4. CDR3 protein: CASSFTGGGTEAFF. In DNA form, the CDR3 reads TGTGCCAGCAGTTTCACAGGGGGGGGCACTGAAGCTTTCTTT.

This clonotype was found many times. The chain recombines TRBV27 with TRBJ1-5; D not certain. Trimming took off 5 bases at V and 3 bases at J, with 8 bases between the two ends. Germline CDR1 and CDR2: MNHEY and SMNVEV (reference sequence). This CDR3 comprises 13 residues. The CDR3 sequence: CASSPTLNQPQHF. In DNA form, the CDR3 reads TGTGCCAGCAGTCCTACACTCAATCAGCCCCAGCATTTT.

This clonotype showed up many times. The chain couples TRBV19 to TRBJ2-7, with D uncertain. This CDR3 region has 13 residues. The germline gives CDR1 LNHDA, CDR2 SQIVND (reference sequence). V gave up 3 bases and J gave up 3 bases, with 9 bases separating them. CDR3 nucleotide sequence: TGTGCCAGTAGTATCCTCGACGGCTACGAGCAGTACTTC. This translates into CASSILDGYEQYF.

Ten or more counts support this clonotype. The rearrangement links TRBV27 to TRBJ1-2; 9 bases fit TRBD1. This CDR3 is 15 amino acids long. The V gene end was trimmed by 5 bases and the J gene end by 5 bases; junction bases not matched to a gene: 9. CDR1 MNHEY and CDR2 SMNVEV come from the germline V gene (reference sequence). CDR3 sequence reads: CASSTRTGVWYGYTF. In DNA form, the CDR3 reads TGTGCCAGCAGTACCCGGACAGGGGTCTGGTATGGCTACACCTTC.

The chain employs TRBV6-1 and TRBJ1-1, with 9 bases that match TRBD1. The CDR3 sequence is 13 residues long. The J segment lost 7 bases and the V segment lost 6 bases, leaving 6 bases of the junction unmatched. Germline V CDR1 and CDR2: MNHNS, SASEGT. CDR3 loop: CASSTGGWGEAFF. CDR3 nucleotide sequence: TGTGCCAGCAGCACAGGGGGCTGGGGTGAAGCTTTCTTT.

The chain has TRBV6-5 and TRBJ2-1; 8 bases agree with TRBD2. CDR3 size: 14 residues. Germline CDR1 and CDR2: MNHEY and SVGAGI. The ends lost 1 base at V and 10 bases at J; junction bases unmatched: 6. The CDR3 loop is CASSYFPGGPEQFF. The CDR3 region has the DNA TGTGCCAGCAGTTACTTCCCGGGAGGGCCGGAGCAGTTCTTC.

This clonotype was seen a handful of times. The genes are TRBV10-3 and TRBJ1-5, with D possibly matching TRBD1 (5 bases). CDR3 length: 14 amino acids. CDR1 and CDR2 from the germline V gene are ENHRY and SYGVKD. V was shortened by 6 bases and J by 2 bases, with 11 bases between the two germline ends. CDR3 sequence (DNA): TGTGCCATCAGGGGGACGAGCGGCAATCAGCCCCAGCATTTT. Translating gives CAIRGTSGNQPQHF.

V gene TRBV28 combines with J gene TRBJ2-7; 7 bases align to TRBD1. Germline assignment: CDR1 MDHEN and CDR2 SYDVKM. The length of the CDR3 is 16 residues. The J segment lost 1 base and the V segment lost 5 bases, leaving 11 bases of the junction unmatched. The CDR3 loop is CASSATGTEVSYEQYF. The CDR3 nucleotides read TGTGCCAGCAGTGCTACCGGGACAGAAGTTTCCTACGAGCAGTACTTC. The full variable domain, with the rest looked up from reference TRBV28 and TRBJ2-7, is DVKVTQSSRYLVKRTGEKVFLECVQDMDHENMFWYRQDPGLGLRLIYFSYDVKMKEKGDIPEGYSVSREKKERFSLILESASTNQTSMYLCASSATGTEVSYEQYFGPGTRLTVT.